This entry describes one TCR beta chain. These data come from a study of OX40 agonist ivuxolimab in advanced cancers. Study details: With ivuxolimab, an agonistic anti-OX40 (CD134) antibody, patients were treated. The dose of intravenous ivuxolimab that patients received every 2 weeks ranged from 0.01 to 10 mg/kg.

This CDR3 has 17 amino acids. On cycle 4 day 1 and cycle 7 day 1, as well as at baseline, blood was sampled. Here immunoSEQ multiplex PCR was the method, and the copy in TCRdb shows in-frame clones only, minus some. The sample contains 40,000 to 45,000 clones, 75% to 90% of which appear only once. This sequence joins TRBV21-1 and TRBJ2-2. TRBV21-1 is recorded as a pseudogene. This clonotype was obtained from an adult with an advanced solid tumor such as melanoma, head and neck, liver or kidney cancer. The sequenced sample was CD4+ or CD8+ T cells sorted from blood, obtained in a trial of the OX40 agonist ivuxolimab. The CDR3 sequence is CASTEGETEINTGELFF. As DNA, the CDR3 is TGTGCCAGCACCGAGGGCGAGACAGAGATAAACACCGGGGAGCTGTTTTTT.